Following are 25 T cell receptor beta chains from one sample sequenced in a study of blood T cell repertoires in COVID-19. The method was immunoSEQ multiplex PCR; TCRdb's version includes in-frame clones alone and lacks a portion of them. This table holds around 58,000 clones, 85% to 90% found once. Material: PBMCs or T cells enriched from blood (not recorded which). These receptors were obtained from a woman in her thirties or forties who had recovered from COVID-19.

The count of this clone is one. The V gene is TRBV3-1 (or the pseudogene TRBV3-2), the J gene TRBJ1-6; D possibly corresponds to TRBD1 (5 bases). The CDR3 sequence is 16 residues long. V shed 0 bases and J shed 9 bases, with 15 bases lying between them. CDR1 and CDR2 from the germline V gene are LGHDT and YNNKEL (reference sequence). The DNA for the CDR3 is TGTGCCAGCAGCCAAGATCTTGGGACTACGTCTTCACCCCTCCACTTT. Encoded protein: CASSQDLGTTSSPLHF.

The chain uses TRBV10-3 and TRBJ1-5; 8 nucleotides line up with TRBD1. The trim removed 6 bases at V and 5 bases at J, leaving 0 bases unmatched. This CDR3 has 12 residues. Per the germline V gene, CDR1 is ENHRY and CDR2 is SYGVKD. CDR3 sequence (DNA): TGTGCCATCAGGGACAGGGATCAGCCCCAGCATTTT. Translation: CAIRDRDQPQHF.

This clone was counted between two and nine times. The genes are TRBV2 and TRBJ2-7; weak D call: TRBD1 (6 bases). V lost 6 bases and J 1 base, leaving 19 bases between the germline ends. The CDR3 runs 16 residues. Germline loops: CDR1 SNHLY, CDR2 FYNNEI. In DNA, the CDR3 is TGTGCCAGCAGACCGACTCGGACAGACCGGTCCTACGAGCAGTACTTC. Translated: CASRPTRTDRSYEQYF.

The V gene is TRBV18, the J gene TRBJ1-1; 8 bases match TRBD1. Germline assignment: CDR1 KGHSH and CDR2 LQKENI. There are 17 residues in the CDR3. The J segment lost 5 bases and the V segment lost 2 bases, leaving 13 bases of the junction unmatched. The CDR3 region is CASSPKVWEQGVTEAFF. As DNA, the CDR3 is TGTGCCAGCTCACCAAAGGTTTGGGAACAGGGGGTAACTGAAGCTTTCTTT.

This clone has only a few counts. The chain links TRBV9 to TRBJ2-7; D unresolved. Germline V gives CDR1 SGDLS, CDR2 YYNGEE. The V end was cut by 4 bases, the J end by 7 bases, with 18 bases between. This CDR3 is 14 amino acids long. CDR3 DNA: TGTGCCAGCAGCCCTGCCTCTCGGGTGAGGGAGCAGTACTTC. It is translated as CASSPASRVREQYF.

The genes are TRBV14 and TRBJ2-3, with TRBD2 matching 7 bases. The germline V gene has CDR1 SGHDN and CDR2 FVKESK. The length of the CDR3 is 17 residues. The trim removed 4 bases at V and 2 bases at J, leaving 12 bases unmatched. CDR3 in amino acids: CASSLIFRGGITDTQYF. The CDR3 region has the DNA TGTGCCAGCAGCCTAATCTTCCGGGGAGGGATCACAGATACGCAGTATTTT.

The V gene is TRBV25-1, the J gene TRBJ1-5; possibly TRBD1 for D (6 bases). Germline CDR1 reads MGHDK; CDR2 reads SYGVNS. The CDR3 extends over 16 amino acids. V was clipped by 1 base and J by 6 bases, with 16 bases between them. The CDR3 here is CASSESTGPGVQPQHF. The CDR3 DNA sequence: TGTGCCAGCAGTGAATCGACAGGTCCAGGAGTTCAGCCCCAGCATTTT. The complete variable domain, with remaining parts taken from reference TRBV25-1 and TRBJ1-5, reads EADIYQTPRYLVIGTGKKITLECSQTMGHDKMYWYQQDPGMELHLIHYSYGVNSTEKGDLSSESTVSRIRTEHFPLTLESARPSHTSQYLCASSESTGPGVQPQHFGDGTRLSIL.

V usage is TRBV6-5 and J usage is TRBJ2-7; D perhaps matches TRBD1 (6 bases). V shed 7 bases and J shed 6 bases, with 16 bases lying between them. Germline lookup yields CDR1 MNHEY and CDR2 SVGAGI. CDR3 length: 13 amino acids. The CDR3: CASMSQGLREQYF. For the CDR3, the DNA is TGTGCCAGCATGAGCCAGGGGTTACGCGAGCAGTACTTC.

This chain links TRBV9 with TRBJ1-1; 7 bases line up with TRBD1. V shed 2 bases and J 3 bases; nucleotides not matched to a gene: 16. The germline V gene encodes CDR1 SGDLS and CDR2 YYNGEE. The CDR3 spans 18 residues. The CDR3, as DNA: TGTGCCAGCAGCGTGGAATCGAGACAGGGTGGTTTGCACACTGAAGCTTTCTTT. It specifies CASSVESRQGGLHTEAFF.

The chain combines TRBV9 with TRBJ1-1, with 8 bases fitting TRBD1. Germline V gene sequence: CDR1 SGDLS, CDR2 YYNGEE. The CDR3 totals 14 residues. The trim removed 3 bases at V and 10 bases at J, leaving 11 bases unmatched. Here the CDR3 DNA reads TGTGCCAGCAGCGCGGACACACAGGGGGGCGGAGCTTTCTTT. Protein: CASSADTQGGGAFF.

The chain couples TRBV7-8 to TRBJ1-2; TRBD1 aligns across 9 bases. The germline CDR1 and CDR2 sequences are SGHVS and FQNEAQ. The CDR3 has 13 residues. Losses at the gene ends were 5 bases for V and 5 bases for J; bases not matched to a gene: 3. The DNA of the CDR3 is TGTGCCAGCAGCGAGGGACAGGGATATGGCTACACCTTC. The encoded protein is CASSEGQGYGYTF.

The chain carries TRBV6-4 and TRBJ1-1; tentative D call: TRBD1 (6 bases). The CDR3 loop spans 14 amino acids. Looked up from germline, CDR1 is MRHNA and CDR2 is SNTAGT. Trimming took off 2 bases at V and 0 bases at J, with 7 bases between the two ends. The CDR3 region has the DNA TGTGCCAGCAGTGACGGACAGATGAACACTGAAGCTTTCTTT. This gives the protein CASSDGQMNTEAFF.

The genes are TRBV11-3 and TRBJ2-2, with TRBD1 matching over 7 bases. The CDR3 runs to 14 residues. J gave up 4 bases and V 5 bases, and 4 bases lay outside the gene matches. CDR1 and CDR2 (germline): SGHNT, YENEEA. The CDR3: CASSPDRATGELFF. CDR3 DNA: TGTGCCAGCAGCCCCGACAGGGCCACCGGGGAGCTGTTTTTT.

V and J are TRBV19 and TRBJ2-2; 15 nucleotides agree with TRBD2. Trimming cost V 8 bases and J 4 bases; bases outside gene matches: 5. The CDR3 length is 16 residues. The germline CDR1 and CDR2 sequences are LNHDA and SQIVND (reference sequence). The CDR3 DNA reads as TGTGCCAGTGGGACTAGCGGGGGGCTATTCACCGGGGAGCTGTTTTTT. This gives the protein CASGTSGGLFTGELFF.

V is TRBV19 and J is TRBJ1-5; the match to TRBD1 covers 10 bases. The CDR3 runs to 17 residues. J gave up 7 bases and V 4 bases, and 13 bases lay outside the gene matches. The germline V gene has CDR1 LNHDA and CDR2 SQIVND (reference sequence). In DNA, the CDR3 is TGTGCCAGTAGTACTTTCGCCGGGACAGGGGCTGGGCAGCCCCAGCATTTT. Protein: CASSTFAGTGAGQPQHF.

The rearrangement joins TRBV5-1 to TRBJ2-2; a weak D match, TRBD2 (5 bases). CDR1 SGHRS and CDR2 YFSETQ come from the germline V gene. The V end was cut by 7 bases, the J end by 5 bases, with 6 bases between. The CDR3 consists of 11 residues. The CDR3 loop reads CASRGTGELFF. In DNA form, the CDR3 reads TGCGCCAGCCGGGGTACCGGGGAGCTGTTTTTT.

The rearrangement uses TRBV19 and TRBJ2-1, with 8 bases identical to TRBD2. The germline V gene encodes CDR1 LNHDA and CDR2 SQIVND (reference sequence). V trimming: 6 bases; J trimming: 3 bases; junction bases outside the gene matches: 10. The CDR3 covers 16 residues. CDR3 loop: CASSPGASGYYNEQFF. The CDR3 DNA follows: TGTGCCAGTAGCCCCGGGGCTAGCGGGTACTACAATGAGCAGTTCTTC. Full variable domain (outside the CDR3, taken from reference TRBV19 and TRBJ2-1): DGGITQSPKYLFRKEGQNVTLSCEQNLNHDAMYWYRQDPGQGLRLIYYSQIVNDFQKGDIAEGYSVSREKKESFPLTVTSAQKNPTAFYLCASSPGASGYYNEQFFGPGTRLTVL.

The chain carries TRBV2 and TRBJ1-5, with TRBD1 as a possible D gene (5 bases). CDR3 size: 13 residues. V was trimmed by 3 bases and J by 6 bases, leaving 9 bases between them. Germline V gives CDR1 SNHLY, CDR2 FYNNEI. The CDR3 is CASSERQLQPQHF. In DNA form, the CDR3 reads TGTGCCAGCAGTGAGAGACAGCTTCAGCCCCAGCATTTT.

CDR3 residues: CASSFGEAYNEQFF. CDR3 coding DNA: TGTGCCAGCAGTTTCGGGGAAGCCTACAATGAGCAGTTCTTC. The chain carries TRBV27 and TRBJ2-1; TRBD2 might be the D (5 bases). Trimming pared 3 bases from V and 2 bases from J, leaving 8 bases between. The CDR3 loop spans 14 amino acids. Germline CDR1 MNHEY, CDR2 SMNVEV (reference sequence).

This chain links TRBV6-4 with TRBJ2-2; a possible D gene is TRBD2 (6 bases). Germline V lookup: CDR1 MRHNA, CDR2 SNTAGT. The CDR3 spans 19 residues. Trimming removed 6 bases from V and 3 bases from J, with 26 bases in between. As DNA, the CDR3 is TGTGCCAGCAGCAGTTGGGACGGGGGAACGAACGACCACACCGGGGAGCTGTTTTTT. Residues: CASSSWDGGTNDHTGELFF.

The rearrangement uses TRBV7-9 and TRBJ2-1, with TRBD2 matching 8 bases. The CDR3 is 14 residues long. Germline assignment: CDR1 SEHNR and CDR2 FQNEAQ (reference sequence). The trim removed 11 bases at V and 7 bases at J, leaving 13 bases unmatched. In DNA form, the CDR3 reads TGTGCCTGCGCCCGGGGGGGCCGGAGGAATGAGCAGTTCTTC. Its protein product is CACARGGRRNEQFF.

The rearrangement joins TRBV19 to TRBJ2-7; 7 nucleotides agree with TRBD1. This CDR3 is built from 15 residues. Germline V gene data show CDR1 as LNHDA and CDR2 as SQIVND (reference sequence). V trimming: 5 bases; J trimming: 6 bases; junction bases outside the gene matches: 13. The CDR3 sequence: CASSGPLLTGAEQYF. Here the CDR3 DNA reads TGTGCCAGTAGTGGCCCTCTTCTTACAGGGGCCGAGCAGTACTTC.

The chain uses TRBV12-3 or TRBV12-4 and TRBJ1-2, with a weak D call TRBD1 (5 bases). The CDR3 is 12 residues long. The ends were cut back, 5 bases at V and 8 bases at J, with 12 bases in the middle. CDR3 amino acids: CASSENGGGYTF. CDR3 in DNA: TGTGCCAGCAGTGAAAACGGGGGGGGCTACACCTTC.

This chain joins TRBV7-8 and TRBJ1-4, with TRBD1 identical over 9 bases. Trimming cost V 1 base and J 8 bases; bases outside gene matches: 2. This CDR3 has 14 amino acids. From germline, CDR1 is SGHVS and CDR2 FQNEAQ. The CDR3, as DNA: TGTGCCAGCAGCTTAGGGACAGGGGTCGAAAAACTGTTTTTT. Amino acids: CASSLGTGVEKLFF.

V is TRBV19 and J is TRBJ1-2; 7 positions agree with TRBD1. After removal of 3 bases from V and 4 bases from J, the junction contained 2 bases not matched to a gene. The CDR3 extends over 13 amino acids. Germline V gives CDR1 LNHDA, CDR2 SQIVND (reference sequence). The CDR3: CASSIGTAYGYTF. CDR3 DNA: TGTGCCAGTAGTATCGGGACAGCCTATGGCTACACCTTC. Full variable domain (remainder filled in from reference TRBV19 and TRBJ1-2): DGGITQSPKYLFRKEGQNVTLSCEQNLNHDAMYWYRQDPGQGLRLIYYSQIVNDFQKGDIAEGYSVSREKKESFPLTVTSAQKNPTAFYLCASSIGTAYGYTFGSGTRLTVV.